This TCR beta chain was recovered during a study of T-cell memory formation after mild COVID-19. Trimming shortened V by 5 bases and J by 2 bases, and 10 bases separated the two germline ends. The CDR3 sequence is 13 residues long. Germline CDR1 reads MNHEY; CDR2 reads SVGEGT. TCRdb re-called the 5' RACE reads through MiXCR, storing one row per CDR3 protein. The data contain around 200,000 distinct CDR3 sequences, about 18% of them singletons. The chain recombines TRBV6-2 or TRBV6-3 with TRBJ2-7, with D tentatively TRBD1 (6 bases). The specimen sequenced was PBMCs or a T cell subset sorted from them (not recorded which). The receptor was isolated from a man aged 18 to 30 who had mild COVID-19 (a few samples of this study predate the infection). Cell type and time point are not known. CDR3 amino acids: CASSTGTTYEQYV. The CDR3 DNA reads as TGTGCCAGCAGTACCGGGACAACCTACGAGCAGTACGTC.